One and the same sample provided the 6 T cell receptor beta chains below, sequenced in a study of blood T cells in healthy people across ages. For the second PCR, which ran for roughly 6 to 12 cycles, a sample-barcoded 5' primer and a J-beta primer mix were used. TCRdb analysed the 5' RACE reads with MiXCR anew, one entry per CDR3 protein. Among about 640,000 distinct CDR3 sequences listed, around 54% were seen once. Sequencing was performed on blood. Every receptor here comes from a man aged 60 to 75 in good health.

The chain joins TRBV5-1 to TRBJ2-5; possible D gene TRBD1, 6 bases. The V and J ends lost 4 bases and 2 bases respectively, with 18 bases between them. This CDR3 comprises 16 residues. In germline, CDR1 is SGHRS, CDR2 YFSETQ. The CDR3 DNA is TGCGCCAGCAGCCTAACTACCCGCGGACAGCAAGAGACCCAGTACTTC. Residues: CASSLTTRGQQETQYF. The full variable domain, its missing parts supplied by reference TRBV5-1 and TRBJ2-5, is KAGVTQTPRYLIKTRGQQVTLSCSPISGHRSVSWYQQTPGQGLQFLFEYFSETQRNKGNFPGRFSGRQFSNSRSEMNVSTLELGDSALYLCASSLTTRGQQETQYFGPGTRLLVL.

This chain links TRBV20-1 with TRBJ2-7; D possibly corresponds to TRBD2 (5 bases). V dropped 5 bases and J dropped 2 bases, with 16 bases sitting between them. Per germline, CDR1 DFQATT and CDR2 SNEGSKA (reference sequence). CDR3 size: 14 residues. CDR3 in amino acids: CSAPSPRGPYEQYF. The DNA of the CDR3 is TGCAGTGCTCCTAGTCCCCGGGGTCCCTACGAGCAGTACTTC.

This clonotype was seen more than once but under ten times. The V gene is TRBV7-2, the J gene TRBJ2-7, with 7 bases aligning to TRBD1. The J segment lost 1 base and the V segment lost 4 bases, leaving 7 bases of the junction unmatched. The CDR3 runs 15 residues. The germline gives CDR1 SGHTA, CDR2 FQGNSA. CDR3 sequence reads: CASSSPHRGSYEQYF. CDR3 DNA sequence: TGTGCCAGCAGCTCCCCCCACAGGGGATCCTACGAGCAGTACTTC.

Comments on this clonotype: Compared with germline, one end of the junction differs, possibly owing to a read error. This chain connects TRBV12-3 or TRBV12-4 to TRBJ2-7; D possibly corresponds to TRBD1 (7 bases). The CDR3 runs to 14 residues. The CDR3 bases are TGTACCAGCAGTGGGTCAGGGGGGTCCTACGAGCAGTACTTC. It specifies CTSSGSGGSYEQYF.

This clonotype has more than one count but fewer than ten. The CDR3 DNA sequence: TGTGCCAGCAGCTTTGACAGTGTCCCGGACTATGGCTACACCTTC. It yields the protein CASSFDSVPDYGYTF. The chain joins TRBV7-2 to TRBJ1-2, with D perhaps TRBD1 (5 bases). This CDR3 region has 15 residues. Germline V gene sequence: CDR1 SGHTA, CDR2 FQGNSA. V lost 3 bases to trimming and J lost 3 bases, with 14 bases between them.

In its sample, this clonotype was seen a few times. As DNA, the CDR3 is TGCAGCGTTGAAGTGGGTTGGGGCGGGGAGCTGTTTTTT. Amino acids: CSVEVGWGGELFF. The rearrangement uses TRBV29-1 and TRBJ2-2; D is undetermined. The CDR3 has 13 residues. Germline V gives CDR1 SQVTM, CDR2 ANQGSEA. Trimming removed 1 base at V and 7 bases at J, with 10 bases between.